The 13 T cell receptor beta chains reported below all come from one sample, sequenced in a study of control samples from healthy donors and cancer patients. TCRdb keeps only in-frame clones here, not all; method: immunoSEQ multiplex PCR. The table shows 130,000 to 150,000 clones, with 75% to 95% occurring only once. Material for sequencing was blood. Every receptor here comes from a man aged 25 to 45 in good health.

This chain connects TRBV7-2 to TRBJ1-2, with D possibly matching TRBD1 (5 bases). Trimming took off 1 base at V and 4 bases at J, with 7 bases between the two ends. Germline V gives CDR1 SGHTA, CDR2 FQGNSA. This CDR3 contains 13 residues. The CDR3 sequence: CASSLGGTYGYTF. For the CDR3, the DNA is TGTGCCAGCAGCTTAGGGGGGACCTATGGCTACACCTTC.

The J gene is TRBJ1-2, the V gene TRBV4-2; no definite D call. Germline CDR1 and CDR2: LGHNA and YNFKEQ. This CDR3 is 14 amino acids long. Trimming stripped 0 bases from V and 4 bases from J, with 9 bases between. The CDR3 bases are TGTGCCAGCAGCCAAGATGAAGGGAGCTATGGCTACACCTTC. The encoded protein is CASSQDEGSYGYTF.

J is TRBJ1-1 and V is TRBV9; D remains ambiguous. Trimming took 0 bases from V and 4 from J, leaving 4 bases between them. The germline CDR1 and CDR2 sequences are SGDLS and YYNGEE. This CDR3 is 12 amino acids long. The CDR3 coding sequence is TGTGCCAGCAGCGTAGTATCCACTGAAGCTTTCTTT. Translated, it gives CASSVVSTEAFF.

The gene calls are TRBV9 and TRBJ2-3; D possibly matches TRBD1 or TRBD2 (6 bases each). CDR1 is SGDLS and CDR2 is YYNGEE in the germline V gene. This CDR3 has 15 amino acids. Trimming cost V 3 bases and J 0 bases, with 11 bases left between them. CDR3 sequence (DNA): TGTGCCAGCAGCGAGACAGGACTAAGCACAGATACGCAGTATTTT. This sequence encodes CASSETGLSTDTQYF.

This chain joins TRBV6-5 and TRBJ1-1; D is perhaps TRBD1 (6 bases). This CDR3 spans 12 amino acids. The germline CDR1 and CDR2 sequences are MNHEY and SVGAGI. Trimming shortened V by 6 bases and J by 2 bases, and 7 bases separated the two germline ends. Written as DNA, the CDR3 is TGTGCCAGCAGGACAGGTAACACTGAAGCTTTCTTT. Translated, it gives CASRTGNTEAFF.

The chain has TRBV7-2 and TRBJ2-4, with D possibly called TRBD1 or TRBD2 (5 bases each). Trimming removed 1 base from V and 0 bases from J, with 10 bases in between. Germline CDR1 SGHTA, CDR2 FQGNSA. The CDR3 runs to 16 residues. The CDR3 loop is CASSLGGNLAKNIQYF. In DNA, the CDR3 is TGTGCCAGCAGCTTAGGGGGGAATTTAGCCAAAAACATTCAGTACTTC.

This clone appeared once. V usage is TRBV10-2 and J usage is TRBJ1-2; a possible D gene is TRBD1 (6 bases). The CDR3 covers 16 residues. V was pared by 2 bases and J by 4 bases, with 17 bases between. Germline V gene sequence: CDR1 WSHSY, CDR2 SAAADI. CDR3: CASSEHLGQPLYGYTF. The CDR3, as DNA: TGCGCCAGCAGTGAGCACTTGGGACAACCTCTCTATGGCTACACCTTC.

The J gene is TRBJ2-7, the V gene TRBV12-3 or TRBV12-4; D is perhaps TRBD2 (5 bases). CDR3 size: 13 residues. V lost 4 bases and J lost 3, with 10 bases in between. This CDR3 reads CASSSGLLYEQYF. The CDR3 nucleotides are TGTGCCAGCAGTTCTGGACTCCTCTACGAGCAGTACTTC.

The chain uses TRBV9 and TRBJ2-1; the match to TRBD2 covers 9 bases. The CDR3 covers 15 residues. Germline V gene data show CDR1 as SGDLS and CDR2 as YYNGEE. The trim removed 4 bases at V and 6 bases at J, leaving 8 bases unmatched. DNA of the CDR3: TGTGCCAGCAGCAATAGCGGGGGAGGGGGCAATGAGCAGTTCTTC. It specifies CASSNSGGGGNEQFF.

CDR3 sequence reads: CASSASGGVYTEAFF. The CDR3 coding sequence is TGTGCCAGCAGTGCTTCGGGGGGGGTTTACACTGAAGCTTTCTTT. The chain couples TRBV6-4 to TRBJ1-1; tentative D call: TRBD1 (5 bases). The CDR3 sequence is 15 residues long. Between the trimmed V and J ends, which lost 4 bases and 3 bases, there was a span of 15 bases. Germline loops: CDR1 MRHNA, CDR2 SNTAGT.

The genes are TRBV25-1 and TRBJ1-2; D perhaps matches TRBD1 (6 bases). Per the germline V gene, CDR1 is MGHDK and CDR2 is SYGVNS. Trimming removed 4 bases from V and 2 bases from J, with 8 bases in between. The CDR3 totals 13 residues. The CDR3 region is CASSGTGNYGYTF. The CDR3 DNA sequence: TGTGCCAGCAGTGGTACAGGGAACTATGGCTACACCTTC.

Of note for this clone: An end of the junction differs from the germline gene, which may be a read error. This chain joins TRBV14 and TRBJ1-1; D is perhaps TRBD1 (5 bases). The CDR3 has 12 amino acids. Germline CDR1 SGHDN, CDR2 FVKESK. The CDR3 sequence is CASSQTGTGAFF. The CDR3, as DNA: TGTGCCAGCAGCCAAACGGGGACTGGAGCTTTCTTT.

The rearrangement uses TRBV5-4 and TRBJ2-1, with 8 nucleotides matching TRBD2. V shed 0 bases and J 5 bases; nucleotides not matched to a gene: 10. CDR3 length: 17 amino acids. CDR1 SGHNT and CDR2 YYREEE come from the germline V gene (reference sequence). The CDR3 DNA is TGTGCCAGCAGCTTGGCCGGGGGGGCGGCGGGAGACAATGAGCAGTTCTTC. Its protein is CASSLAGGAAGDNEQFF.